The next 22 T cell receptor beta chains were all read from a single sample in a study of blood T cell repertoires in COVID-19. Clones were sequenced by immunoSEQ multiplex PCR, and TCRdb holds only the in-frame ones, with some missing. The sample contains under 150,000 clones, 85% of which appear only once. The sequencing input was peripheral blood. The receptors were gathered from a human donor in a cohort sampled during active COVID-19.

The chain has TRBV3-1 (or the pseudogene TRBV3-2) and TRBJ1-6; D unclear. V gave up 4 bases and J gave up 8 bases, with 15 bases separating them. This CDR3 region has 15 residues. Germline V gene lookup returns CDR1 LGHDT and CDR2 YNNKEL (reference sequence). CDR3 nucleotides: TGTGCCAGCAGCCGGGCCACAGTTAGAGATTCACCCCTCCACTTT. This translates into CASSRATVRDSPLHF.

The V and J genes are TRBV27 and TRBJ1-1; D is uncertain. Trimming took off 4 bases at V and 2 bases at J, with 11 bases between the two ends. The CDR3 consists of 14 residues. Germline values: CDR1 MNHEY, CDR2 SMNVEV (reference sequence). The CDR3: CASSSWNSNTEAFF. CDR3 sequence (DNA): TGTGCCAGCAGTTCGTGGAACAGCAACACTGAAGCTTTCTTT.

The chain recombines TRBV4-1 with TRBJ1-5; TRBD1 agrees at 7 bases. This CDR3 spans 20 amino acids. V trimming: 1 base; J trimming: 0 bases; junction bases outside the gene matches: 15. Germline V gives CDR1 MGHRA, CDR2 YSYEKL. CDR3 sequence: CASSQGGMTGPRYSNQPQHF. The DNA for the CDR3 is TGCGCCAGCAGCCAAGGTGGGATGACAGGGCCCCGCTATAGCAATCAGCCCCAGCATTTT.

The DNA of the CDR3 is TGTGCCAGCAGTTGGGACAGGGGGCGCGGAGATACGCAGTATTTT. It is translated as CASSWDRGRGDTQYF. The gene calls are TRBV28 and TRBJ2-3; TRBD1 matches at 12 bases. With 4 bases clipped from V and 5 bases from J, the junction kept 4 bases outside the gene matches. The CDR3 is 15 amino acids. Germline assignment: CDR1 MDHEN and CDR2 SYDVKM.

This chain connects TRBV30 to TRBJ1-5; 8 bases match TRBD1. The germline V gene has CDR1 GTSNPN and CDR2 SVGIG (reference sequence). CDR3 length: 13 amino acids. With V trimmed by 6 bases and J by 6 bases, 7 bases remained unmatched. This CDR3 reads CACTGGGGQPQHF. The DNA of the CDR3 is TGTGCCTGCACAGGGGGTGGAGGTCAGCCCCAGCATTTT.

The chain uses TRBV27 and TRBJ1-2; possibly TRBD1 for D (6 bases). CDR3 size: 11 residues. V lost 6 bases and J 4 bases, leaving 6 bases between the germline ends. CDR1 and CDR2 from the germline V gene are MNHEY and SMNVEV (reference sequence). CDR3 DNA: TGTGCCAGCAGACAGGGCTATGGCTACACCTTC. It codes for CASRQGYGYTF.

The chain couples TRBV6-5 to TRBJ2-1; the match to TRBD2 covers 9 bases. V dropped 2 bases and J dropped 4; count of bases not matched to a gene: 6. Germline CDR1 and CDR2: MNHEY and SVGAGI. The CDR3 loop spans 16 amino acids. Here the CDR3 reads CASSYTSGGSYNEQFF. The DNA of the CDR3 is TGTGCCAGCAGTTACACCAGCGGGGGGTCATACAATGAGCAGTTCTTC.

The chain has TRBV7-8 and TRBJ1-2; D uncertain. V dropped 3 bases and J dropped 2 bases, with 10 bases sitting between them. This CDR3 contains 14 residues. Looked up from germline, CDR1 is SGHVS and CDR2 is FQNEAQ. The CDR3: CASSLIRGNYGYTF. CDR3 DNA sequence: TGTGCCAGCAGCTTGATCCGGGGAAACTATGGCTACACCTTC. The entire variable domain, with the rest obtained from reference TRBV7-8 and TRBJ1-2, is as follows: GAGVSQSPRYKVAKRGQDVALRCDPISGHVSLFWYQQALGQGPEFLTYFQNEAQLDKSGLPSDRFFAERPEGSVSTLKIQRTQQEDSAVYLCASSLIRGNYGYTFGSGTRLTVV.

The chain recombines TRBV7-8 with TRBJ2-1, with D maybe TRBD1 (6 bases). The CDR3 spans 15 residues. Germline V lookup: CDR1 SGHVS, CDR2 FQNEAQ. V lost 1 base, J lost 5 bases, and 12 bases lay in between. CDR3 bases: TGTGCCAGCAGCTTAGTCGAGGCAGGGGACAATGAGCAGTTCTTC. Amino acids: CASSLVEAGDNEQFF.

The J gene is TRBJ1-4, the V gene TRBV29-1; D is possibly TRBD1 (6 bases). CDR1 is SQVTM and CDR2 is ANQGSEA in the germline V gene. This CDR3 has 14 residues. The V end lost 4 bases, the J end lost 6 bases, and 15 bases lay between the germline ends. The CDR3 region is CSVVPRGSDEKLFF. The DNA of the CDR3 is TGCAGCGTTGTCCCAAGGGGGAGCGATGAAAAACTGTTTTTT.

V is TRBV9 and J is TRBJ2-1; tentative D call: TRBD2 (6 bases). V lost 6 bases and J lost 0, with 13 bases in between. Germline values: CDR1 SGDLS, CDR2 YYNGEE. The CDR3 has 15 amino acids. The CDR3 DNA sequence: TGTGCCAGCACCATAGGCGGGGACTCCTACAATGAGCAGTTCTTC. Translation gives CASTIGGDSYNEQFF.

The gene calls are TRBV5-4 and TRBJ2-7, with D maybe TRBD2 (5 bases). The germline gives CDR1 SGHNT, CDR2 YYREEE (reference sequence). The CDR3 is made up of 14 amino acids. The V end lost 6 bases, the J end lost 2 bases, and 15 bases lay between the germline ends. The CDR3: CASNSIGEPYEQYF. CDR3 DNA sequence: TGTGCCAGCAACTCAATCGGGGAACCCTACGAGCAGTACTTC.

V usage is TRBV5-4 and J usage is TRBJ2-3, with D maybe TRBD2 (5 bases). V was cut by 0 bases and J by 6 bases, with 17 bases left in between. This CDR3 is 16 amino acids long. Germline assignment: CDR1 SGHNT and CDR2 YYREEE (reference sequence). The CDR3 region has the DNA TGTGCCAGCAGCTTGGAATTCGCGAGGGTGGGGGATACGCAGTATTTT. Amino acids: CASSLEFARVGDTQYF.

The chain links TRBV6-2 or TRBV6-3 to TRBJ1-4, with TRBD1 matching over 8 bases. Looked up from germline, CDR1 is MNHEY and CDR2 is SVGEGT. The CDR3 is made up of 15 amino acids. V lost 6 bases, J lost 8 bases, and 11 bases stayed unmatched. The DNA of the CDR3 is TGTGCCAGCAGCGACACAGGGGGGTTGAGAGAAAAACTGTTTTTT. Amino acid sequence: CASSDTGGLREKLFF.

The chain links TRBV30 to TRBJ1-5; D is unclear. The V end lost 0 bases, the J end lost 3 bases, and 9 bases lay between the germline ends. This CDR3 comprises 14 residues. CDR1 is GTSNPN and CDR2 is SVGIG in the germline V gene (reference sequence). CDR3 in amino acids: CAWSVFTDNQPQHF. In nucleotides, the CDR3 is TGTGCCTGGAGTGTTTTCACAGACAATCAGCCCCAGCATTTT.

This chain joins TRBV7-2 and TRBJ1-1; possibly TRBD1 for D (6 bases). V gave up 5 bases and J gave up 1 base, with 8 bases separating them. The length of the CDR3 is 13 residues. The V gene's germline CDR1 is SGHTA and CDR2 FQGNSA. CDR3 nucleotides: TGTGCCAGCAGCCCGGGACAGAACACTGAAGCTTTCTTT. Protein sequence: CASSPGQNTEAFF.

The chain uses TRBV6-6 and TRBJ1-5, with a weak D call TRBD1 (5 bases). The CDR3 contains 14 residues. Trimming removed 5 bases at V and 7 bases at J, with 15 bases between. From germline, CDR1 is MNHNY and CDR2 SVGAGI (reference sequence). The CDR3 region has the DNA TGTGCCAGCAGTCCACACAGGCTAGGACAGCCCCAGCATTTT. Its protein is CASSPHRLGQPQHF.

The CDR3 DNA sequence: TGCGCCAGCAGCCAAGGGGCGGACACTAACTCCTACGAGCAGTACTTC. Its translation is CASSQGADTNSYEQYF. This chain links TRBV4-1 with TRBJ2-7; tentatively, D is TRBD1 (5 bases). The germline gives CDR1 MGHRA, CDR2 YSYEKL. Trimming stripped 1 base from V and 0 bases from J, with 13 bases between. The CDR3 extends over 16 amino acids.

This chain connects TRBV6-5 to TRBJ2-7; TRBD1 matches at 7 bases. Unmatched junction bases numbered 6, after V lost 5 bases and J lost 2 bases. Per germline, CDR1 MNHEY and CDR2 SVGAGI. This CDR3 contains 14 residues. DNA of the CDR3: TGTGCCAGCAGTCGCAAGCAGGGGGCCTACGAGCAGTACTTC. Encoded protein: CASSRKQGAYEQYF.

This clone was observed a single time. This chain joins TRBV24-1 and TRBJ2-2; D perhaps matches TRBD2 (6 bases). CDR3 length equals 16 residues. The germline V and J ends were trimmed by 5 bases and 2 bases, with 14 bases remaining between them. Germline V lookup: CDR1 KGHDR, CDR2 SFDVKD. CDR3 coding DNA: TGTGCCACCAGTGGCCGCGGGACTTCCAACACCGGGGAGCTGTTTTTT. Translating it yields CATSGRGTSNTGELFF.

V is TRBV2 and J is TRBJ2-1; 8 bases agree with TRBD2. V shed 7 bases and J 2 bases; nucleotides not matched to a gene: 7. CDR1 is SNHLY, CDR2 FYNNEI, per germline. The CDR3 covers 15 residues. CDR3 region: CASKERGGPYNEQFF. CDR3 DNA: TGTGCCAGCAAAGAACGCGGGGGGCCCTACAATGAGCAGTTCTTC.

The chain is built from TRBV28 and TRBJ2-1; 7 nucleotides line up with TRBD2. The CDR3 runs 13 residues. Per the germline V gene, CDR1 is MDHEN and CDR2 is SYDVKM. After removal of 7 bases from V and 9 bases from J, the junction contained 9 bases not matched to a gene. CDR3 loop: CASIESGRGEQFF. The CDR3 nucleotides are TGTGCCAGCATTGAATCGGGGAGGGGTGAGCAGTTCTTC.